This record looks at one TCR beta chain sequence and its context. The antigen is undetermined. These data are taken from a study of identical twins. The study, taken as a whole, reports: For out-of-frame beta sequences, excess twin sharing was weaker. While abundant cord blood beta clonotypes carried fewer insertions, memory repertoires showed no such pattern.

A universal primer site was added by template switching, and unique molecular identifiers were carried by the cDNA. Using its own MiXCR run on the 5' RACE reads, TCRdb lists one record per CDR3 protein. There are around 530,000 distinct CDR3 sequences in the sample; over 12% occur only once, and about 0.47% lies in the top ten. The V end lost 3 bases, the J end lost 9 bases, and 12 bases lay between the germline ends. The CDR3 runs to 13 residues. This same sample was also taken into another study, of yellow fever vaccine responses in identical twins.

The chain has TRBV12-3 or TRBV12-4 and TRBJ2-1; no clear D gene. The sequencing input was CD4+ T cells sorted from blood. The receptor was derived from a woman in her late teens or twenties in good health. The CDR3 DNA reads TGTGCCAGCAGTTTTCCCCCAGCAAGTGAGCAGTTCTTC. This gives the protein CASSFPPASEQFF.